This T cell receptor beta chain was identified during a study of cytomegalovirus exposure and HLA in healthy donors. Overall study context: Early released data had around 88 million unique TCRs, all coming from HLA-typed donors.

Germline lookup yields CDR1 MRHNA and CDR2 SNTAGT. CDR3 length equals 13 residues. V was cut by 4 bases and J by 2 bases, with 7 bases left in between. Use of 60 Vbeta and 13 Jbeta primers characterized the PCR. In the study's own analysis: There were 80 million to 95 million unique TCR beta chains by a later count, and approximately 11 million of them were shared. Assay: immunoSEQ multiplex PCR; the TCRdb copy retains only in-frame clones and omits some. D and trimming were read from the DNA, whereas the V and J calls and clone size are those reported in that table. Its table lists 70,000 to 100,000 clones.

This clonotype was obtained from a man between 18 and 29 years old in good health and CMV-seropositive. The chain has TRBV6-4 and TRBJ2-3, with D possibly being TRBD1 (6 bases). The sample was PBMCs. CDR3 region: CASSGTVTDTQYF. The CDR3 DNA follows: TGTGCCAGCAGTGGGACAGTCACAGATACGCAGTATTTT.